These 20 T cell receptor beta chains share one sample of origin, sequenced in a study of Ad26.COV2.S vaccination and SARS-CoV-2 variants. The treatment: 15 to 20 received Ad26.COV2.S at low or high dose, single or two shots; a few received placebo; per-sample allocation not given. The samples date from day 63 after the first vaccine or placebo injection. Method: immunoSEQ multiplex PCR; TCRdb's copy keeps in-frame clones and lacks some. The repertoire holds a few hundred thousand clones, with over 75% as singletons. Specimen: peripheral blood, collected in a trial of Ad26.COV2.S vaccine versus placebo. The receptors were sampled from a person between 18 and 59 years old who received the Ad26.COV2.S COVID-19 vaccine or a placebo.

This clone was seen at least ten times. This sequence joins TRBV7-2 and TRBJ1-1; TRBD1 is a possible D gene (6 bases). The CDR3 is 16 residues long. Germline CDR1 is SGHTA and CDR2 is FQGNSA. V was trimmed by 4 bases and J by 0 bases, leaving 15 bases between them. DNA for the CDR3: TGTGCCAGCAGCTCCGTTCGACAGGACCTGAACACTGAAGCTTTCTTT. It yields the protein CASSSVRQDLNTEAFF.

The CDR3 nucleotides read TGTGCCAGCAGCCCTTCCCGGGAAACGAACACCGGGGAGCTGTTTTTT. This translates into CASSPSRETNTGELFF. The J gene is TRBJ2-2, the V gene TRBV3-1 (or the pseudogene TRBV3-2), with D possibly matching TRBD2 (5 bases). The germline CDR1 and CDR2 sequences are LGHDT and YNNKEL (reference sequence). Trimming shortened V by 4 bases and J by 0 bases, and 12 bases separated the two germline ends. The CDR3 runs 16 residues.

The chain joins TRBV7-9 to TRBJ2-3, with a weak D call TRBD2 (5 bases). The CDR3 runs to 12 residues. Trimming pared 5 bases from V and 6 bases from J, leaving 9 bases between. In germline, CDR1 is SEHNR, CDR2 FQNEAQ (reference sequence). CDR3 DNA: TGTGCCAGCAGCCAGAGGGTGGATACGCAGTATTTT. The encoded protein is CASSQRVDTQYF.

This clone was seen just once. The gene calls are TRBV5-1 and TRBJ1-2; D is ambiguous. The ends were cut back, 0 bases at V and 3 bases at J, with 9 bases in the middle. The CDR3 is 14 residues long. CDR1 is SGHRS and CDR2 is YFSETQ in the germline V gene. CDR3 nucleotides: TGCGCCAGCAGCTTGGAAGGTAGCTACTATGGCTACACCTTC. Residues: CASSLEGSYYGYTF.

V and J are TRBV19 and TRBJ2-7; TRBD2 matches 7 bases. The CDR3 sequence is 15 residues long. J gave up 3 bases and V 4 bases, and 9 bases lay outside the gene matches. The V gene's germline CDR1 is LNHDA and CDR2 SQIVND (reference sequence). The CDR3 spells CASSTGGGAIYEQYF. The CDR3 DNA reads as TGTGCCAGTAGTACGGGCGGGGGAGCGATCTACGAGCAGTACTTC.

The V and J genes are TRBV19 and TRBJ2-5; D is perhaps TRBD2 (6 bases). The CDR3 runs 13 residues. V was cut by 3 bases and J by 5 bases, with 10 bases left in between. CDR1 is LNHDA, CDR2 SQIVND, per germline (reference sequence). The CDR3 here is CASSIYGSETQYF. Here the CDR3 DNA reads TGTGCCAGTAGTATTTACGGGAGTGAGACCCAGTACTTC.

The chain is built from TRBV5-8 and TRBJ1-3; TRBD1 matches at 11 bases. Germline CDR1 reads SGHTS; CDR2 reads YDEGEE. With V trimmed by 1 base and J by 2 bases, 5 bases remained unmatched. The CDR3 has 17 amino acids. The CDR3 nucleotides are TGTGCCAGCAGCTTGAGGGACAGGGGGATCACTGGAAACACCATATATTTT. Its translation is CASSLRDRGITGNTIYF. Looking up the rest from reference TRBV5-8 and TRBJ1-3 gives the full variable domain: EAGVTQSPTHLIKTRGQQATLRCSPISGHTSVYWYQQALGLGLQFLLWYDEGEERNRGNFPPRFSGRQFPNYSSELNVNALELEDSALYLCASSLRDRGITGNTIYFGEGSWLTVV.

CDR3 DNA sequence: TGTGCCAGCAGGAAGGGGCCAGATACGCAGTATTTT. Protein: CASRKGPDTQYF. This chain uses TRBV25-1 with TRBJ2-3; maybe TRBD1 (5 bases). The CDR3 covers 12 residues. The V and J ends lost 6 bases and 4 bases respectively, with 8 bases between them. Germline CDR1 reads MGHDK; CDR2 reads SYGVNS. Using reference TRBV25-1 and TRBJ2-3 for the parts outside the CDR3, the full variable domain is EADIYQTPRYLVIGTGKKITLECSQTMGHDKMYWYQQDPGMELHLIHYSYGVNSTEKGDLSSESTVSRIRTEHFPLTLESARPSHTSQYLCASRKGPDTQYFGPGTRLTVL.

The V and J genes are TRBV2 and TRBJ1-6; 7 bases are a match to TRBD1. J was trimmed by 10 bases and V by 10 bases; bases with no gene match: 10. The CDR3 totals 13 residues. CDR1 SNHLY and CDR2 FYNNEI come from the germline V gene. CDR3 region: CATDRDRVSPLHF. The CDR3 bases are TGTGCCACAGACCGGGACAGAGTGTCACCCCTCCACTTT.

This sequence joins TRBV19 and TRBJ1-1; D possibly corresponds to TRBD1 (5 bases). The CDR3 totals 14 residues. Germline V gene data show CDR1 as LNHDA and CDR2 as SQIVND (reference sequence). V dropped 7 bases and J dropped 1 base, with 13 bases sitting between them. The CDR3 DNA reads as TGTGCCAGTACCCAGGGTAGGCGGAACACTGAAGCTTTCTTT. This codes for CASTQGRRNTEAFF. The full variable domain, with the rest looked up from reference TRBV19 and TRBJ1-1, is DGGITQSPKYLFRKEGQNVTLSCEQNLNHDAMYWYRQDPGQGLRLIYYSQIVNDFQKGDIAEGYSVSREKKESFPLTVTSAQKNPTAFYLCASTQGRRNTEAFFGQGTRLTVV.

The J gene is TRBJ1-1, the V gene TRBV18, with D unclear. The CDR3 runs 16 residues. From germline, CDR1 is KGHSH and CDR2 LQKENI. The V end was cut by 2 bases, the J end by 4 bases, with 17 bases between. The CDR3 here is CASSPALTGVATEAFF. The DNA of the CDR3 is TGTGCCAGCTCACCAGCCCTAACCGGGGTTGCCACTGAAGCTTTCTTT. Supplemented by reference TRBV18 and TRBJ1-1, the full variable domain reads NAGVMQNPRHLVRRRGQEARLRCSPMKGHSHVYWYRQLPEEGLKFMVYLQKENIIDESGMPKERFSAEFPKEGPSILRIQQVVRGDSAAYFCASSPALTGVATEAFFGQGTRLTVV.

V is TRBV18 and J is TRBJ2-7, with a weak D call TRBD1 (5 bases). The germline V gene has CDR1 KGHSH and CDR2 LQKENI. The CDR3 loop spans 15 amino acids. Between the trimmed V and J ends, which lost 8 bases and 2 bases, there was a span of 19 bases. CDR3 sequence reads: CASRRQTEKPYEQYF. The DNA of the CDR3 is TGTGCCAGCCGACGACAGACAGAAAAACCCTACGAGCAGTACTTC.

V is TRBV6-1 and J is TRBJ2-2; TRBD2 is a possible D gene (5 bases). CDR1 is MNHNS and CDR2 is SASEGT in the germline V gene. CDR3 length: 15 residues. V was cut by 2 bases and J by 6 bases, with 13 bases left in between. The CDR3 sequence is CASSEYYLGAGELFF. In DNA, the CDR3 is TGTGCCAGCAGTGAATACTACCTCGGGGCCGGGGAGCTGTTTTTT.

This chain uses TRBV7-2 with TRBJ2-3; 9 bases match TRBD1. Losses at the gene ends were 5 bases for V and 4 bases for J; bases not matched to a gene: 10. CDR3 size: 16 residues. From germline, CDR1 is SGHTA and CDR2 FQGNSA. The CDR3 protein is CASSRLGQGSADTQYF. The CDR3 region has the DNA TGTGCCAGCAGCCGCTTGGGACAGGGTAGCGCAGATACGCAGTATTTT.

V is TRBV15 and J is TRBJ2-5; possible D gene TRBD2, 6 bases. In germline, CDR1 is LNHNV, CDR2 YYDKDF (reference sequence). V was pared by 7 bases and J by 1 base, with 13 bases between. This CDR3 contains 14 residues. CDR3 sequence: CATKAGRSQETQYF. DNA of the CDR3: TGTGCCACCAAGGCGGGACGGAGCCAAGAGACCCAGTACTTC. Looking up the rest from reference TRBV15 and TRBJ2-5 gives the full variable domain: DAMVIQNPRYQVTQFGKPVTLSCSQTLNHNVMYWYQQKSSQAPKLLFHYYDKDFNNEADTPDNFQSRRPNTSFCFLDIRSPGLGDTAMYLCATKAGRSQETQYFGPGTRLLVL.

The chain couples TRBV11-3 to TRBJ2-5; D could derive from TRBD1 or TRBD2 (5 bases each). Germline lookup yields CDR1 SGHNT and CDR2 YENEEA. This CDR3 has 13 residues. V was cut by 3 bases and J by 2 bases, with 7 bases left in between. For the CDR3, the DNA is TGTGCCAGCAGCTTTGGGGGACAAGAGACCCAGTACTTC. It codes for CASSFGGQETQYF.

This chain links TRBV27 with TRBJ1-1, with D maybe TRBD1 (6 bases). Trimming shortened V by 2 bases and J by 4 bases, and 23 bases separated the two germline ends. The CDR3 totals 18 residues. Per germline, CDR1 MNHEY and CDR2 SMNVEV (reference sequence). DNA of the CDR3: TGTGCCAGCAGTTTAGTGTACAGGGTTGATGTAGTTGGCACTGAAGCTTTCTTT. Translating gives CASSLVYRVDVVGTEAFF.

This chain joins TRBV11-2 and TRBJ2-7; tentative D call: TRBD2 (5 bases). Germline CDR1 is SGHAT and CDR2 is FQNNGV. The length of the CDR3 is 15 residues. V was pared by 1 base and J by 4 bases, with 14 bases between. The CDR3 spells CASSLVSDSKYEQYF. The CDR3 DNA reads TGTGCCAGCAGCTTAGTCTCGGACTCCAAATACGAGCAGTACTTC.

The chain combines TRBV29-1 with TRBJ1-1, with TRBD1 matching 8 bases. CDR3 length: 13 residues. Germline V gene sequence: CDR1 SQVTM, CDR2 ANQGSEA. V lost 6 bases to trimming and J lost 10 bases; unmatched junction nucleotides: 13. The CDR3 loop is CSVPGQGIPRAFF. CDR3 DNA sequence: TGCAGCGTGCCAGGACAGGGAATCCCTAGAGCTTTCTTT. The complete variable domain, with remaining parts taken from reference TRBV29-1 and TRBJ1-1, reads SAVISQKPSRDICQRGTSLTIQCQVDSQVTMMFWYRQQPGQSLTLIATANQGSEATYESGFVIDKFPISRPNLTFSTLTVSNMSPEDSSIYLCSVPGQGIPRAFFGQGTRLTVV.

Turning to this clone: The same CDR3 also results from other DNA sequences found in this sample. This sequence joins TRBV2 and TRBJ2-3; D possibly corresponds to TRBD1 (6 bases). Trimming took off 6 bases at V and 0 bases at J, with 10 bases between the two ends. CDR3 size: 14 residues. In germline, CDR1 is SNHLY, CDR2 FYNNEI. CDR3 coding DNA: TGTGCCAGCAGCCGGACAGCTAGCACAGATACGCAGTATTTT. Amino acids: CASSRTASTDTQYF.